This TCR beta chain came from a study of T cell responses to AZD1222 COVID-19 vaccine. The CDR3 consists of 15 residues. Germline lookup yields CDR1 SGDLS and CDR2 YYNGEE. Trimming removed 0 bases at V and 1 base at J, with 10 bases between. Clones were sequenced by immunoSEQ multiplex PCR, and TCRdb holds only the in-frame ones, with some missing. The sample holds 160,000 or so clones; 88% are singletons and the top ten take more than 5.5%. The TCR sequence derives from an adult in good health. The material sequenced was peripheral blood, taken on day 0 of AZD1222 vaccination. The genes are TRBV9 and TRBJ1-1, with TRBD1 as a possible D gene (5 bases). The CDR3 loop reads CASSVATGGNTEAFF. CDR3 sequence (DNA): TGTGCCAGCAGCGTAGCTACGGGGGGGAACACTGAAGCTTTCTTT.